This TCR beta chain was sequenced during a study of ipilimumab plus nivolumab after autologous stem cell transplantation. Study-wide background: The DLBCL group included primary refractory and relapsed cases.

Method: immunoSEQ multiplex PCR; TCRdb's copy keeps in-frame clones and lacks some. The sample lists some 15,000 clones, 81% seen once, with about 21% in the top ten. The germline gives CDR1 SGHTA, CDR2 FQGNSA. V lost 3 bases, J lost 5 bases, and 10 bases lay in between. CDR3 size: 14 residues. The clonotype originates from a male donor with diffuse large B-cell lymphoma. This rearrangement joins TRBV7-2 to TRBJ2-2; D perhaps matches TRBD2 (5 bases). The sequenced sample was PBMCs, obtained in a trial of ipilimumab plus nivolumab as post-transplant consolidation. The DNA of the CDR3 is TGTGCCAGCAGCTTGAGCGGAAGAACCGGGGAGCTGTTTTTT. Its translation is CASSLSGRTGELFF.